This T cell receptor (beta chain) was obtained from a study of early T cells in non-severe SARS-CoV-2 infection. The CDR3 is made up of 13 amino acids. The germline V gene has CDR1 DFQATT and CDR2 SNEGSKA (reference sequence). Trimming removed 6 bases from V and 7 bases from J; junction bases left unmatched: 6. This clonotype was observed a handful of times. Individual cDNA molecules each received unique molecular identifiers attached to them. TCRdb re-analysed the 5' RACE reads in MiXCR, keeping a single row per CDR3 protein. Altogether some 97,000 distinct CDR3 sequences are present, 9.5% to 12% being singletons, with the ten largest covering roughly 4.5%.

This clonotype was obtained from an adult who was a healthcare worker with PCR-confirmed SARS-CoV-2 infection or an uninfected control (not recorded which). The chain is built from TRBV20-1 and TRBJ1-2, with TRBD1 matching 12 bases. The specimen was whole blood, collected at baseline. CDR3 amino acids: CSAWDRGPTGYTF. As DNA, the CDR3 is TGCAGTGCCTGGGACAGGGGGCCCACTGGCTACACCTTC.